This T cell receptor (beta chain) was obtained from a study of cytomegalovirus exposure and HLA in healthy donors (dated by TCRdb to about 2017). Describing the broader study: The 650 to 750 repertoires of the first cohort and the 120 validation repertoires were produced on the same platform, according to a later analysis. The study was designed to test whether signatures of past pathogen exposure could be identified by cataloging public T cell receptors. Besides the first cohort of 666 subjects, a separate validation cohort made up of 90 to 150 different subjects was used. To predict cytomegalovirus infection status, the study combined high-throughput TCR immunosequencing, statistical association of individual TCRs with disease status, and machine learning. Study-wide findings and limitations: All 120 or so repertoires were used to score co-occurrence in the validation cohort in a later analysis, because that analysis had no HLA typing for the cohort. It was suggested by the authors that the approach could potentially be generalized to other disease states and immunological phenotypes. In both the original and validation cohorts, the classifier was reported to diagnose cytomegalovirus status with high specificity and sensitivity. Most TCR sequences were seen in very few donors, while some public TCRs were found in many individuals. A few of the identified cytomegalovirus-associated TCR beta chains were confirmed in vitro to be specific for cytomegalovirus antigens. In the study, around 150 TCR beta chains were listed as associated with cytomegalovirus. Of the cluster scores, approximately 94% were above 0 in a later analysis, which found that TCRs clustered in the first cohort also tended to co-occur in the 120 validation repertoires.

The donors were included in the validation cohort of some 120 subjects, a group kept apart from the approximately 690-subject first cohort. Library construction relied on the immunoSEQ multiplex PCR assay. The authors processed their data as follows. To diagnose cytomegalovirus status from the catalog of TCR beta chain sequences, a statistical classification framework was built. In its TCRdb copy, this immuneACCESS table keeps in-frame sequences only and misses some clones. Where compared with another copy, unresolved V genes explain less than half of these, and the others have no known cause. V, J and clone size derive from that table, while D and trimming were established from the DNA sequence. The sample table holds roughly 52,000 clones, of which 90% were seen once. The ten largest clones take up around 2.9% of the sample. Concerning this clone: No antigen is known for it. No clone much larger than this one lies a single base away; base qualities are absent.

The CDR3 runs 14 amino acids, cysteine and phenylalanine included. Only CDR3 DNA is held: 42 bases, read in frame from base 1. V and J lose 0 bases and 5 bases, and a span of 7 bases separates them. Taken from the germline V gene, the CDR1 and CDR2 loops are KGHSH and LQKENI. The sequenced material came from PBMCs. The chain employs TRBV18 and TRBJ1-4, with no confident D gene call. This receptor was obtained from a man between 18 and 29 years old in good health and CMV-seronegative. The encoded CDR3 is CASSPPPGNEKLFF. The sequenced DNA is TGTGCCAGCTCACCACCCCCGGGGAATGAAAAACTGTTTTTT.